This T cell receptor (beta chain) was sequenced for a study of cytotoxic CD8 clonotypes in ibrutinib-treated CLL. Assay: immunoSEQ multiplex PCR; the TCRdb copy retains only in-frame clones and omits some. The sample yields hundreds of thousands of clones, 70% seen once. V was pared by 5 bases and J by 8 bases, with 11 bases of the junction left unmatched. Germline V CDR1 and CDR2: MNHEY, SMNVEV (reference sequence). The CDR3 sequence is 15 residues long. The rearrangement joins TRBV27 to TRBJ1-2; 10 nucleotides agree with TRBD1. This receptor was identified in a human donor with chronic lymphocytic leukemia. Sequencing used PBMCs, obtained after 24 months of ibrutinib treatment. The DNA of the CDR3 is TGTGCCAGCAGTCTCCGGGACAGGGGTACGGAAGGCTACACCTTC. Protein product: CASSLRDRGTEGYTF.